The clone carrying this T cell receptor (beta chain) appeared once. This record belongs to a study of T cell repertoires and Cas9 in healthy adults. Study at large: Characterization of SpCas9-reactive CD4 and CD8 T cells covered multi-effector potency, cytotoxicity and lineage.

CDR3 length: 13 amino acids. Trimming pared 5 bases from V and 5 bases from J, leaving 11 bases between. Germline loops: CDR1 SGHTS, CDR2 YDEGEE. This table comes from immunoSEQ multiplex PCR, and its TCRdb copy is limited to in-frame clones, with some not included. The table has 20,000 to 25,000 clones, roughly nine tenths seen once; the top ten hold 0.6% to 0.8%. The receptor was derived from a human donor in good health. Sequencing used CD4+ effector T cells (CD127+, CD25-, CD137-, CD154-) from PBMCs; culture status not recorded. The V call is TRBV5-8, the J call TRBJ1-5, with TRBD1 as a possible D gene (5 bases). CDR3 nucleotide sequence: TGTGCCAGCAGGGACACACTTTATCAGCCCCAGCATTTT. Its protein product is CASRDTLYQPQHF.